The next 8 T cell receptor beta chains were all read from a single sample in a study of cytomegalovirus exposure and HLA in healthy donors. The repertoire was sequenced with immunoSEQ multiplex PCR; TCRdb's copy has only in-frame clones and lacks some. The sample lists tens of thousands of clones; roughly nine tenths were seen once. Sequenced: PBMCs. The origin of the receptors is a young woman in good health and CMV-seronegative.

The genes are TRBV6-6 and TRBJ1-6; D gene unclear. Trimming removed 8 bases at V and 6 bases at J, with 17 bases between. Germline V CDR1 and CDR2: MNHNY, SVGAGI (reference sequence). The CDR3 is 15 amino acids. In nucleotides, the CDR3 is TGTGCCAGCTCGGTTCGACAAGTCCGTAATTCACCCCTCCACTTT. Its protein product is CASSVRQVRNSPLHF.

The V gene is TRBV7-2, the J gene TRBJ1-1; D is unclear. This CDR3 is built from 13 residues. The V and J ends lost 3 bases and 6 bases respectively, with 11 bases between them. Germline CDR1 reads SGHTA; CDR2 reads FQGNSA. The CDR3 nucleotides are TGTGCCAGCAGCTTTGGGCTTTGGGCTGAAGCTTTCTTT. It codes for CASSFGLWAEAFF.

The V gene is TRBV7-6, the J gene TRBJ2-5; D is unclear. Trimming pared 3 bases from V and 4 bases from J, leaving 3 bases between. The CDR3 loop spans 11 amino acids. Per the germline V gene, CDR1 is SGHVS and CDR2 is FNYEAQ. CDR3 loop: CASSFRETQYF. The DNA for the CDR3 is TGTGCCAGCAGCTTCAGAGAGACCCAGTACTTC.

The chain combines TRBV4-1 with TRBJ1-2; D ambiguous. CDR3 size: 11 residues. V gave up 2 bases and J gave up 7 bases, with 5 bases separating them. Germline V gene lookup returns CDR1 MGHRA and CDR2 YSYEKL. The CDR3 nucleotides read TGCGCCAGCAGCCAATCAGGTGGCTACACCTTC. Its protein product is CASSQSGGYTF.

This chain connects TRBV4-1 to TRBJ1-6; no clear D gene. This CDR3 has 16 residues. Germline assignment: CDR1 MGHRA and CDR2 YSYEKL. The V gene lost 0 bases and the J gene lost 0 bases, with 6 bases spanning the gap. CDR3 sequence (DNA): TGCGCCAGCAGCCAAGATCCGGGCTCCTATAATTCACCCCTCCACTTT. It yields the protein CASSQDPGSYNSPLHF.

The chain combines TRBV13 with TRBJ2-1; 7 bases align to TRBD2. CDR3 size: 14 residues. The V gene end was trimmed by 5 bases and the J gene end by 6 bases; junction bases not matched to a gene: 7. CDR1 is PRHDT and CDR2 is FYEKMQ in the germline V gene (reference sequence). The CDR3 loop is CASSLSRLANEQFF. The CDR3 DNA reads as TGTGCCAGCAGCCTCTCCCGACTAGCCAATGAGCAGTTCTTC.

The chain recombines TRBV7-2 with TRBJ2-7; TRBD2 aligns across 8 bases. The J segment lost 5 bases and the V segment lost 1 base, leaving 4 bases of the junction unmatched. Germline V lookup: CDR1 SGHTA, CDR2 FQGNSA. The CDR3 has 14 residues. The CDR3 spells CASSLVGGADEQYF. In DNA, the CDR3 is TGTGCCAGCAGCTTAGTCGGGGGGGCGGACGAGCAGTACTTC.

The V and J genes are TRBV28 and TRBJ2-1, with TRBD2 as a possible D gene (6 bases). This CDR3 has 13 residues. V was clipped by 6 bases and J by 3 bases, with 9 bases between them. The germline V gene encodes CDR1 MDHEN and CDR2 SYDVKM. The DNA of the CDR3 is TGTGCCAGCAGAAGGGACTTCTACAATGAGCAGTTCTTC. This gives the protein CASRRDFYNEQFF.